Below, 25 T cell receptor beta chains from the same sample are listed, as sequenced in a study of cytomegalovirus exposure and HLA in healthy donors. The study ran its PCR with 60 Vbeta and 13 Jbeta primers. TCRdb's copy holds only in-frame clones and misses some; the assay was immunoSEQ multiplex PCR. Of 130,000 or so clones listed, over 60% are singletons. Sequencing used PBMCs. The receptors come from a man aged 40-50 years in good health and CMV-seronegative.

This chain connects TRBV7-8 to TRBJ1-5, with D possibly matching TRBD1 (6 bases). Trimming took off 1 base at V and 8 bases at J, with 9 bases between the two ends. The CDR3 runs to 13 residues. Germline V gives CDR1 SGHVS, CDR2 FQNEAQ. The CDR3 loop is CASSLGQVKPQHF. CDR3 DNA sequence: TGTGCCAGCAGCTTAGGACAGGTCAAGCCCCAGCATTTT.

This chain connects TRBV13 to TRBJ2-2; 9 bases are shared with TRBD1. CDR1 and CDR2 (germline): PRHDT, FYEKMQ (reference sequence). Losses at the gene ends were 4 bases for V and 5 bases for J; bases not matched to a gene: 5. The CDR3 runs to 15 residues. The CDR3 DNA reads TGTGCCAGCAGCTCGGGACAGGGACGTACCGGGGAGCTGTTTTTT. This sequence encodes CASSSGQGRTGELFF.

V usage is TRBV27 and J usage is TRBJ1-1; TRBD1 aligns across 8 bases. V was clipped by 5 bases and J by 2 bases; unmatched bases: 7. Germline CDR1 is MNHEY and CDR2 is SMNVEV (reference sequence). The CDR3 length is 15 residues. Here the CDR3 reads CASSTQGARNTEAFF. CDR3 nucleotide sequence: TGTGCCAGCAGTACGCAGGGGGCGCGAAACACTGAAGCTTTCTTT.

The V call is TRBV9, the J call TRBJ2-4, with 10 bases that match TRBD1. The J segment lost 9 bases and the V segment lost 0 bases, leaving 3 bases of the junction unmatched. This CDR3 region has 14 residues. The germline V gene encodes CDR1 SGDLS and CDR2 YYNGEE. DNA for the CDR3: TGTGCCAGCAGCGTAGGACAGGGGGCCGGCATTCAGTACTTC. It encodes CASSVGQGAGIQYF.

This rearrangement joins TRBV30 to TRBJ2-1; TRBD2 agrees at 11 bases. The CDR3 spans 15 residues. V trimming: 3 bases; J trimming: 2 bases; junction bases outside the gene matches: 3. CDR1 and CDR2 from the germline V gene are GTSNPN and SVGIG (reference sequence). In DNA, the CDR3 is TGTGCCTGGAGGGGACTAGCGGTACCCTACAATGAGCAGTTCTTC. Translating gives CAWRGLAVPYNEQFF.

V is TRBV29-1 and J is TRBJ2-5; the D gene is possibly TRBD2 (5 bases). Germline lookup yields CDR1 SQVTM and CDR2 ANQGSEA. This CDR3 has 13 residues. The ends were cut back, 4 bases at V and 5 bases at J, with 14 bases in the middle. CDR3 bases: TGCAGCGTTGGCGAGAGGGCCGTGGAGACCCAGTACTTC. Amino acids: CSVGERAVETQYF.

The chain combines TRBV5-4 with TRBJ2-1; 8 bases align to TRBD2. The germline V gene has CDR1 SGHNT and CDR2 YYREEE (reference sequence). Losses at the gene ends were 4 bases for V and 2 bases for J; bases not matched to a gene: 8. The CDR3 loop spans 16 amino acids. The chain's CDR3 is CASSLGGGGAYNEQFF. The CDR3, as DNA: TGTGCCAGCAGCCTCGGGGGGGGAGGAGCCTACAATGAGCAGTTCTTC.

The V and J genes are TRBV11-1 and TRBJ2-1; 8 positions match TRBD2. The CDR3 extends over 14 amino acids. V shed 8 bases and J 5 bases; nucleotides not matched to a gene: 8. Germline CDR1 SGHAT, CDR2 FQDESV (reference sequence). The CDR3: CASGRAGAHNEQFF. The CDR3 region has the DNA TGTGCCAGCGGTCGAGCGGGAGCCCACAATGAGCAGTTCTTC.

The chain joins TRBV10-3 to TRBJ2-5, with 9 bases fitting TRBD2. The V gene's germline CDR1 is ENHRY and CDR2 SYGVKD. Trimming took 8 bases from V and 1 from J; bases not matched to a gene: 11. This CDR3 has 16 residues. The chain's CDR3 is CAICPGTSTPQETQYF. CDR3 nucleotides: TGTGCCATCTGCCCCGGGACTAGCACTCCCCAAGAGACCCAGTACTTC.

The chain combines TRBV7-9 with TRBJ1-5; 8 positions match TRBD1. Germline-derived CDR1 and CDR2 are SEHNR and FQNEAQ (reference sequence). With 5 bases clipped from V and 3 bases from J, the junction kept 6 bases outside the gene matches. The CDR3 is made up of 15 amino acids. The DNA for the CDR3 is TGTGCCAGCAGCCCAGGGGGCGGGTTCAATCAGCCCCAGCATTTT. Protein: CASSPGGGFNQPQHF.

This clone was observed a handful of times. The chain links TRBV13 to TRBJ2-7; weak D call: TRBD2 (6 bases). The V and J ends lost 2 bases and 5 bases respectively, with 13 bases between them. The CDR3 covers 14 residues. From germline, CDR1 is PRHDT and CDR2 FYEKMQ (reference sequence). This chain's CDR3 is CASSLFWRGDEQYF. As DNA, the CDR3 is TGTGCCAGCAGCTTATTCTGGCGGGGCGACGAGCAGTACTTC.

The chain has TRBV4-1 and TRBJ2-7; TRBD1 aligns across 9 bases. Germline V gives CDR1 MGHRA, CDR2 YSYEKL. V gave up 5 bases and J gave up 0 bases; unmatched junction bases: 5. The CDR3 has 15 amino acids. The CDR3 coding sequence is TGCGCCAGCAGCAGTCGGGACAGGGCCTCCTACGAGCAGTACTTC. Its protein product is CASSSRDRASYEQYF.

The rearrangement uses TRBV28 and TRBJ2-7; 7 bases map to TRBD1. This CDR3 has 17 residues. CDR1 is MDHEN and CDR2 is SYDVKM in the germline V gene. With 1 base clipped from V and 7 bases from J, the junction kept 16 bases outside the gene matches. The CDR3 loop is CASSLSSGTARRGEQYF. Here the CDR3 DNA reads TGTGCCAGCAGTTTATCCTCTGGGACAGCACGCCGTGGAGAGCAGTACTTC.

The V gene is TRBV27, the J gene TRBJ2-7, with D possibly matching TRBD1 (5 bases). Trimming took off 0 bases at V and 2 bases at J, with 14 bases between the two ends. Germline V lookup: CDR1 MNHEY, CDR2 SMNVEV (reference sequence). This CDR3 has 16 amino acids. The CDR3 reads CASSLSAQGRTYEQYF. The CDR3, as DNA: TGTGCCAGCAGTTTATCGGCGCAGGGAAGGACCTACGAGCAGTACTTC.

This clone came up once. The chain carries TRBV25-1 and TRBJ2-7; TRBD2 agrees at 13 bases. The CDR3 totals 18 residues. The V gene end was trimmed by 3 bases and the J gene end by 7 bases; junction bases not matched to a gene: 15. Germline loops: CDR1 MGHDK, CDR2 SYGVNS. The CDR3 DNA sequence: TGTGCCAGCAGTGACCCCGGACTAGCGGGAGAGGGTACGCTGGAGCAGTACTTC. Residues: CASSDPGLAGEGTLEQYF.

The chain links TRBV18 to TRBJ2-3; 12 bases match TRBD2. V shed 3 bases and J 6 bases; nucleotides not matched to a gene: 4. The V gene's germline CDR1 is KGHSH and CDR2 LQKENI. This CDR3 has 15 amino acids. The CDR3 sequence is CASSPRTSGVDTQYF. The CDR3 DNA follows: TGTGCCAGCTCACCCAGGACTAGCGGGGTGGATACGCAGTATTTT.

The chain joins TRBV4-1 to TRBJ2-5; 7 nucleotides line up with TRBD1. The J call may be mistaken, given a closer DNA end match to TRBJ2-7. The CDR3 is made up of 15 amino acids. From germline, CDR1 is MGHRA and CDR2 YSYEKL. CDR3: CASSRKGAEAYEQYF. For the CDR3, the DNA is TGCGCCAGCAGCCGGAAGGGGGCGGAAGCCTACGAGCAGTACTTC.

The V and J genes are TRBV29-1 and TRBJ1-4; tentative D call: TRBD1 (5 bases). The germline V gene has CDR1 SQVTM and CDR2 ANQGSEA. This CDR3 comprises 13 residues. V lost 4 bases to trimming and J lost 0 bases, with 6 bases between them. The CDR3 loop reads CSVVTATNEKLFF. The CDR3 region has the DNA TGCAGCGTTGTGACAGCAACTAATGAAAAACTGTTTTTT.

The CDR3 spells CASRRQGEGEQYF. CDR3 nucleotides: TGTGCCAGCAGGCGACAGGGAGAAGGCGAGCAGTACTTC. The V gene is TRBV6-5, the J gene TRBJ2-7, with 7 bases that match TRBD1. V was pared by 6 bases and J by 6 bases, with 8 bases of the junction left unmatched. CDR1 MNHEY and CDR2 SVGAGI come from the germline V gene. This CDR3 spans 13 amino acids.

The chain combines TRBV6-4 with TRBJ2-1; the match to TRBD2 covers 9 bases. Trimming took 2 bases from V and 3 from J; bases not matched to a gene: 2. This CDR3 has 15 amino acids. Germline values: CDR1 MRHNA, CDR2 SNTAGT. CDR3 loop: CASSDVAGVYNEQFF. The DNA for the CDR3 is TGTGCCAGCAGTGACGTAGCGGGAGTCTACAATGAGCAGTTCTTC.

The table lists this clone with a few counts. The rearrangement joins TRBV6-1 to TRBJ1-5, with 8 nucleotides matching TRBD1. Germline V gene data show CDR1 as MNHNS and CDR2 as SASEGT. This CDR3 has 14 amino acids. J lost 5 bases, V lost 4 bases, and 4 bases had no gene match. CDR3 residues: CASSGPGGDQPQHF. The CDR3 bases are TGTGCCAGCAGTGGGCCAGGGGGCGATCAGCCCCAGCATTTT.

The chain uses TRBV9 and TRBJ2-5; 8 nucleotides align to TRBD2. Per germline, CDR1 SGDLS and CDR2 YYNGEE. The CDR3 spans 14 residues. After removal of 6 bases from V and 2 bases from J, the junction contained 6 bases not matched to a gene. CDR3 protein: CASNRGGGQETQYF. The CDR3 nucleotides read TGTGCCAGCAATCGGGGCGGGGGGCAAGAGACCCAGTACTTC.

This clone was counted a few times. The chain employs TRBV14 and TRBJ2-3, with 7 bases that match TRBD1. The J segment lost 7 bases and the V segment lost 4 bases, leaving 5 bases of the junction unmatched. The CDR3 totals 13 residues. Germline loops: CDR1 SGHDN, CDR2 FVKESK. The CDR3 protein is CASSPTGANTQYF. The CDR3 coding sequence is TGTGCCAGCAGCCCTACAGGGGCGAATACGCAGTATTTT. Complete variable domain (other parts from reference TRBV14 and TRBJ2-3): EAGVTQFPSHSVIEKGQTVTLRCDPISGHDNLYWYRRVMGKEIKFLLHFVKESKQDESGMPNNRFLAERTGGTYSTLKVQPAELEDSGVYFCASSPTGANTQYFGPGTRLTVL.

A single count supports this clone. This chain joins TRBV6-4 and TRBJ1-2; the D is unclear. Germline V CDR1 and CDR2: MRHNA, SNTAGT. V lost 0 bases and J lost 8, with 13 bases in between. This CDR3 comprises 14 residues. CDR3 protein: CASSDSAGTPGYTF. The CDR3 nucleotides are TGTGCCAGCAGTGACTCGGCAGGCACTCCGGGCTACACCTTC.

A few counts support this clone. The chain carries TRBV5-6 and TRBJ1-4; 9 bases match TRBD1. J was trimmed by 8 bases and V by 0 bases; bases with no gene match: 5. The CDR3 has 15 residues. CDR1 and CDR2 (germline): SGHDT, YYEEEE. The CDR3 region has the DNA TGTGCCAGCAGCTTGGATGGGACAGGGAGCGAAAAACTGTTTTTT. It codes for CASSLDGTGSEKLFF.